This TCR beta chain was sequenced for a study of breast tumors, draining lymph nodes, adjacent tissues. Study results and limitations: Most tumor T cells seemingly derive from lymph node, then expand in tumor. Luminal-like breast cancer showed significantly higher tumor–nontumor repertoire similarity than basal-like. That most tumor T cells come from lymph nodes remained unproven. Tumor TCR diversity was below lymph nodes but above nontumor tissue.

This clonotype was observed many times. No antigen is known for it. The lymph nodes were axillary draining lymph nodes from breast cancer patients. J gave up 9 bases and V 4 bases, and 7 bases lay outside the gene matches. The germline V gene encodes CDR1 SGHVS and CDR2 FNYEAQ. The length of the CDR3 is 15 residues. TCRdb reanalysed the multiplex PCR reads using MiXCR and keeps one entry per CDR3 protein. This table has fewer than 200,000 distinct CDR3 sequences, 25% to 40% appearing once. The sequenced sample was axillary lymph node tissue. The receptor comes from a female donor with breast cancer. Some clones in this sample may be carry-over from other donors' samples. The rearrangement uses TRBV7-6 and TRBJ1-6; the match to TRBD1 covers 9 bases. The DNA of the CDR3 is TGTGCCAGCAGCTCTCGGACAGGGGAGGTTTCACCCCTCCACTTT. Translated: CASSSRTGEVSPLHF.